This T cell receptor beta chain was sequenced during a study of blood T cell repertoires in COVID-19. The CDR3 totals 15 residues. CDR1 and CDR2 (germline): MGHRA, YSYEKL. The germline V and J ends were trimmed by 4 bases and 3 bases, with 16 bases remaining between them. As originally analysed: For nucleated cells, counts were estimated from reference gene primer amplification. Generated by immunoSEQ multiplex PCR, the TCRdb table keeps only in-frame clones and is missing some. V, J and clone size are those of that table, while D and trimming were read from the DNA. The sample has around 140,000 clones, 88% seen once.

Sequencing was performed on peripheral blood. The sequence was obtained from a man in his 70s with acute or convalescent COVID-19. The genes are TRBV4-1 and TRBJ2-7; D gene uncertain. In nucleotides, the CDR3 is TGCGCCAGCAGCCGACTGGAGTCGGCGATCTACGAGCAGTACTTC. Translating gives CASSRLESAIYEQYF.